This TCR beta chain was profiled in a study of long-term antiretroviral therapy in people with HIV. Sequencing relied on immunoSEQ assay v3.0, run at survey level. Only in-frame clones appear in the TCRdb table, and some are missing; sequencing was by immunoSEQ multiplex PCR. Found here are about 43,000 clones, 85% to 95% of them singletons; the top ten hold approximately 2.2%. Trimming cost V 7 bases and J 4 bases, with 13 bases left between them. Per the germline V gene, CDR1 is WSHSY and CDR2 is SAAADI. The CDR3 extends over 14 amino acids. The sequencing used unsorted PBMCs, collected about 9 years after starting antiretroviral therapy. V usage is TRBV10-2 and J usage is TRBJ2-2, with D unclear. This receptor was taken from a young man with HIV. The CDR3 sequence is CASKRSGITGELFF. The CDR3 DNA reads TGCGCCAGCAAACGGTCGGGCATCACCGGGGAGCTGTTTTTT.